Below are 10 T cell receptor beta chains sequenced from a single sample in a study of Ad26.COV2.S vaccination and SARS-CoV-2 variants. Profiled with immunoSEQ multiplex PCR; TCRdb holds only in-frame clones, not every one. Found here are approximately 400,000 clones, 92% of them singletons; the top ten hold 3% to 4%. The starting material was peripheral blood, obtained after recovery from COVID-19. The receptors shown here come from a human donor who had recovered from COVID-19.

This clone occurred once. The chain combines TRBV7-2 with TRBJ2-7; 8 bases map to TRBD1. Per germline, CDR1 SGHTA and CDR2 FQGNSA. The length of the CDR3 is 15 residues. Losses at the gene ends were 1 base for V and 2 bases for J; bases not matched to a gene: 4. Written as DNA, the CDR3 is TGTGCCAGCAGCTTAGGGACAGGGCATGCCTACGAGCAGTACTTC. Its protein product is CASSLGTGHAYEQYF.

This chain connects TRBV27 to TRBJ1-1, with D possibly TRBD1 on 5 matching bases. This CDR3 is built from 13 residues. V was trimmed by 2 bases and J by 6 bases, leaving 10 bases between them. Germline lookup yields CDR1 MNHEY and CDR2 SMNVEV (reference sequence). The CDR3 spells CASSLHGGAEAFF. The CDR3 DNA reads as TGTGCCAGCAGTTTACACGGGGGGGCTGAAGCTTTCTTT.

V is TRBV2 and J is TRBJ2-7; D remains ambiguous. With 6 bases removed from V and 1 base from J, the gap between germline ends came to 16 bases. Germline CDR1 and CDR2: SNHLY and FYNNEI. This CDR3 comprises 15 residues. The CDR3 DNA reads TGTGCCAGCAGAAAGGGTGCCACCGATTCCTACGAGCAGTACTTC. Its translation is CASRKGATDSYEQYF.

The genes are TRBV6-6 and TRBJ2-7; a weak D match, TRBD2 (5 bases). This CDR3 comprises 13 residues. Looked up from germline, CDR1 is MNHNY and CDR2 is SVGAGI (reference sequence). V was shortened by 7 bases and J by 3 bases, with 13 bases between the two germline ends. The CDR3 loop reads CASTPPGSYEQYF. CDR3 nucleotides: TGTGCCAGCACCCCACCTGGGAGCTACGAGCAGTACTTC.

Only a few counts were recorded for this clone. J is TRBJ1-3 and V is TRBV5-1, with D perhaps matching TRBD1 (6 bases). CDR1 and CDR2 from the germline V gene are SGHRS and YFSETQ. This CDR3 is built from 14 residues. V lost 6 bases, J lost 3 bases, and 13 bases lay in between. CDR3 residues: CASKEQGFGNTIYF. The CDR3 DNA reads TGCGCCAGCAAGGAACAGGGCTTTGGAAACACCATATATTTT.

The rearrangement joins TRBV5-1 to TRBJ1-2; TRBD1 matches 7 bases. Germline CDR1 reads SGHRS; CDR2 reads YFSETQ. The CDR3 covers 13 residues. J was trimmed by 3 bases and V by 3 bases; bases with no gene match: 2. For the CDR3, the DNA is TGCGCCAGCAGCTCCGGGACAGACTATGGCTACACCTTC. Encoded protein: CASSSGTDYGYTF.

Remarks on this clone: Within the sample, other DNA sequences also encode this same CDR3. The J gene is TRBJ2-3, the V gene TRBV12-3 or TRBV12-4; D remains ambiguous. The CDR3 runs to 12 residues. Trimming cost V 8 bases and J 2 bases, with 8 bases left between them. Here the CDR3 DNA reads TGTGCCAGCTCCTCCTCCACAGATACGCAGTATTTT. Residues: CASSSSTDTQYF.

V gene TRBV2 combines with J gene TRBJ1-6, with D unresolved. CDR1 SNHLY and CDR2 FYNNEI come from the germline V gene. V was trimmed by 2 bases and J by 7 bases, leaving 12 bases between them. CDR3 length equals 15 residues. In nucleotides, the CDR3 is TGTGCCAGCAGTGAACGGGCCTTGGGGAATTCACCCCTCCACTTT. As protein: CASSERALGNSPLHF.

The V gene is TRBV9, the J gene TRBJ1-5; D call uncertain. The V end lost 4 bases, the J end lost 5 bases, and 10 bases lay between the germline ends. The CDR3 has 13 residues. Germline V CDR1 and CDR2: SGDLS, YYNGEE. CDR3 region: CASSPRSDQPQHF. CDR3 coding DNA: TGTGCCAGCAGCCCCCGTTCGGATCAGCCCCAGCATTTT.

The rearrangement joins TRBV10-2 to TRBJ2-7; tentative D call: TRBD2 (6 bases). Germline values: CDR1 WSHSY, CDR2 SAAADI. The CDR3 is 15 residues long. The V and J ends lost 3 bases and 0 bases respectively, with 12 bases between them. The CDR3 DNA sequence: TGCGCCAGCAGTGAAGGTCGGGGGAGCTCCTACGAGCAGTACTTC. Residues: CASSEGRGSSYEQYF.